This T cell receptor (beta chain) was retrieved from a study of early T cells in non-severe SARS-CoV-2 infection. Study in general: The chains were unpaired, and the sequenced material was bulk RNA from unsorted whole blood.

This clonotype was observed a handful of times. Its antigen remains unidentified. CDR3 length: 16 residues. V dropped 5 bases and J dropped 2 bases, with 15 bases sitting between them. The V gene's germline CDR1 is MDHEN and CDR2 SYDVKM. Study-level points and caveats: VDJdb-based annotation leaned toward anti-spike CD8 responses and missed private and CD4 specificities.

Individual cDNA molecules were tagged with unique molecular identifiers. TCRdb re-derived calls from the 5' RACE reads in MiXCR, one entry per CDR3 protein. The sample yields 70,000 or so distinct CDR3 sequences, roughly an eighth seen once. The receptor comes from an adult who was a healthcare worker with PCR-confirmed SARS-CoV-2 infection or an uninfected control (not recorded which). V usage is TRBV28 and J usage is TRBJ2-2; D is possibly TRBD1 or TRBD2 (5 bases each). Sequenced material: whole blood. The CDR3 sequence is CASSPWGTANTGELFF. The CDR3 nucleotides read TGTGCCAGCAGTCCATGGGGGACGGCAAACACCGGGGAGCTGTTTTTT.